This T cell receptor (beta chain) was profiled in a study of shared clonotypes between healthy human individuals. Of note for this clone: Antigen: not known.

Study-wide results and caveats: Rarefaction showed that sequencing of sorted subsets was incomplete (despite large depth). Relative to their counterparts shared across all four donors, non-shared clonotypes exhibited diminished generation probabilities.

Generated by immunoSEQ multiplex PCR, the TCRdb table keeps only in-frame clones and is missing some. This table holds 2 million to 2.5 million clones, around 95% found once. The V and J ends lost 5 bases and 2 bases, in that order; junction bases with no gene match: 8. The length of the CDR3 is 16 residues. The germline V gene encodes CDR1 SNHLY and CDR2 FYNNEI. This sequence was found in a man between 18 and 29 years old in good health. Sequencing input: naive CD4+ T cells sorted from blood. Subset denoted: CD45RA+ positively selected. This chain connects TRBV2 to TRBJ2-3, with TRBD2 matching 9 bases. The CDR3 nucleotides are TGTGCCAGCAGTTACTCAGCGGGGGGACTCACAGATACGCAGTATTTT. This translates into CASSYSAGGLTDTQYF.